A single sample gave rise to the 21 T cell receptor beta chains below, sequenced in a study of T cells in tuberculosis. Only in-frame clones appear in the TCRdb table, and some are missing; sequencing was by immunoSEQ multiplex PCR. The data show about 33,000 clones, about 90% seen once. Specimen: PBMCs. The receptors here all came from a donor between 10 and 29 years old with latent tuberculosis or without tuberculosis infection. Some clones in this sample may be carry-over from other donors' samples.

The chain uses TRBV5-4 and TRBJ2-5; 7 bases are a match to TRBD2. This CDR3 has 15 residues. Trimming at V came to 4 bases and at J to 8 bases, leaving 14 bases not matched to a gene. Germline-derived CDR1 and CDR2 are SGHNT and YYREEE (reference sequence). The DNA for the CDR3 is TGTGCCAGCAGCCCCGGCGGGCAGGGAGGGGACACCCAGTACTTC. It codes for CASSPGGQGGDTQYF. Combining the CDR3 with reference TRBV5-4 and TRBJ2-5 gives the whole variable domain ETGVTQSPTHLIKTRGQQVTLRCSSQSGHNTVSWYQQALGQGPQFIFQYYREEENGRGNFPPRFSGLQFPNYSSELNVNALELDDSALYLCASSPGGQGGDTQYFGPGTRLLVL.

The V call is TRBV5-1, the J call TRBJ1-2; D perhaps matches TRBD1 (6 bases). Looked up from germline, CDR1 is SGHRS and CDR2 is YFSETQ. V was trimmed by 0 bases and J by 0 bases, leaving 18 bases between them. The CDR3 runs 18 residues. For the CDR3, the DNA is TGCGCCAGCAGCTTGGCCGTTTTGACAGGAGGATCTAACTATGGCTACACCTTC. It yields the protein CASSLAVLTGGSNYGYTF.

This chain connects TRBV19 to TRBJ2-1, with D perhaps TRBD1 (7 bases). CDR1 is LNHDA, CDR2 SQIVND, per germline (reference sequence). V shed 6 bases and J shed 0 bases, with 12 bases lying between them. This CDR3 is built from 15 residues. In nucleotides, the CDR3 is TGTGCCAGTAGGCGACAGGGAGGCTCCTACAATGAGCAGTTCTTC. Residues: CASRRQGGSYNEQFF.

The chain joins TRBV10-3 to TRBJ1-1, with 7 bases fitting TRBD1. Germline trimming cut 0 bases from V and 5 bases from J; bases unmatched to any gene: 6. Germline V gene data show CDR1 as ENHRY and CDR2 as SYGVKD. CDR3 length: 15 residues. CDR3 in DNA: TGTGCCATCAGTGAGTCGACAGGGTGGCAAACTGAAGCTTTCTTT. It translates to CAISESTGWQTEAFF.

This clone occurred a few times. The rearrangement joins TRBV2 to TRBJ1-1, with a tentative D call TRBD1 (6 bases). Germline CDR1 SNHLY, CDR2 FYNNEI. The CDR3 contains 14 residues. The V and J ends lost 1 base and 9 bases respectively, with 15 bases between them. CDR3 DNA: TGTGCCAGCAGTGAAGGAACGGGACAACTAAAAGCTTTCTTT. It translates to CASSEGTGQLKAFF.

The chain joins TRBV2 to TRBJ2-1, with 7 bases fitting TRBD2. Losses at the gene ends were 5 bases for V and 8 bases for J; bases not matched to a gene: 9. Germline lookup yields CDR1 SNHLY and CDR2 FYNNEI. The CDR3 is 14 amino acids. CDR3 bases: TGTGCCAGCAGTCTCGGGACTAAGGTTGATGAGCAGTTCTTC. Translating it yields CASSLGTKVDEQFF.

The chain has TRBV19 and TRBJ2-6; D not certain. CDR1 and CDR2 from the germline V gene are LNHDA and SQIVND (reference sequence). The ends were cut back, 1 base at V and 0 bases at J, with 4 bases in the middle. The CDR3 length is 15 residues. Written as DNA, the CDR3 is TGTGCCAGTAGTATAGTCGTCTCTGGGGCCAACGTCCTGACTTTC. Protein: CASSIVVSGANVLTF.

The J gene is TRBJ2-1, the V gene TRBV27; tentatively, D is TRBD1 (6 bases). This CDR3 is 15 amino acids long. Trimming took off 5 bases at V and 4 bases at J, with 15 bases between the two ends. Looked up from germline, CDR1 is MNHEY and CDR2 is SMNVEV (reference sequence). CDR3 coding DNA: TGTGCCAGCAGTATCTTAGGGGGTAGATACAATGAGCAGTTCTTC. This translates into CASSILGGRYNEQFF.

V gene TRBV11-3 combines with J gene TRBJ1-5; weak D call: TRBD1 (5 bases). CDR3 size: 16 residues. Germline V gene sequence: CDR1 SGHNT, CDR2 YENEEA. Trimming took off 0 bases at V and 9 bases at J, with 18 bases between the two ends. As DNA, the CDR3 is TGTGCCAGCAGCTTAGAACCAGGGTGGGCCGGCGGGCCCCAGCATTTT. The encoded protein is CASSLEPGWAGGPQHF.

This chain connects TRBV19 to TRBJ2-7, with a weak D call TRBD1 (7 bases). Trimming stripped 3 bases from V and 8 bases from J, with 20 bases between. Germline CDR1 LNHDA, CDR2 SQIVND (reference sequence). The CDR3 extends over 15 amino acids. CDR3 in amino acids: CASSILQEGANQQYF. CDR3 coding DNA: TGTGCCAGTAGTATCCTCCAGGAGGGGGCCAACCAGCAGTACTTC. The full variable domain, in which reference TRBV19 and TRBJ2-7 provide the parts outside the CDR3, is DGGITQSPKYLFRKEGQNVTLSCEQNLNHDAMYWYRQDPGQGLRLIYYSQIVNDFQKGDIAEGYSVSREKKESFPLTVTSAQKNPTAFYLCASSILQEGANQQYFGPGTRLTVT.

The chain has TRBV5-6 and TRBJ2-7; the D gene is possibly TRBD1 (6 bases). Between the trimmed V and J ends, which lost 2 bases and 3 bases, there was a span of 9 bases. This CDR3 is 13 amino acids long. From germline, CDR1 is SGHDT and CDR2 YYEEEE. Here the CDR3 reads CASSLQGIYEQYF. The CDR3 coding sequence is TGTGCCAGCAGCTTACAGGGTATCTACGAGCAGTACTTC.

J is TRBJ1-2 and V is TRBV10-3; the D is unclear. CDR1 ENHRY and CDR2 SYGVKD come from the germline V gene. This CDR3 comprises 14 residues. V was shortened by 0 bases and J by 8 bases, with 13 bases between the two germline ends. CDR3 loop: CAISESSGVYGYTF. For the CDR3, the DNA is TGTGCCATCAGTGAGTCGTCGGGAGTCTACGGCTACACCTTC.

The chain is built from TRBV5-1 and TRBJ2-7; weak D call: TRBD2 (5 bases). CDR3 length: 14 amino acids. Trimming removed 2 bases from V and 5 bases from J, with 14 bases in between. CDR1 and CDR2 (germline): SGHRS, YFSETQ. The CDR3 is CASSFRESEDEQYF. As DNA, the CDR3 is TGCGCCAGCAGCTTCCGGGAATCTGAGGACGAGCAGTACTTC.

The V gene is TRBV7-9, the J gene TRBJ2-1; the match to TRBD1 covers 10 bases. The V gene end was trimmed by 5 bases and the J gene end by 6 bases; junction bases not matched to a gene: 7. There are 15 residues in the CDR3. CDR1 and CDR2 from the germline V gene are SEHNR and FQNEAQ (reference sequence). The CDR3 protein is CASSLTGGSVNEQFF. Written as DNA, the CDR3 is TGTGCCAGCAGCCTGACAGGGGGCTCGGTCAATGAGCAGTTCTTC.

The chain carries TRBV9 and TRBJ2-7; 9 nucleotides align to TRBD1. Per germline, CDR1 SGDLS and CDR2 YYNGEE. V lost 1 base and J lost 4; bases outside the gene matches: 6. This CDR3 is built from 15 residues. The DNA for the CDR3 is TGTGCCAGCAGCGTAAGCGGGACAGGGAATTACGAGCAGTACTTC. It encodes CASSVSGTGNYEQYF. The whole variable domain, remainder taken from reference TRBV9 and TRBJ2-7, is DSGVTQTPKHLITATGQRVTLRCSPRSGDLSVYWYQQSLDQGLQFLIQYYNGEERAKGNILERFSAQQFPDLHSELNLSSLELGDSALYFCASSVSGTGNYEQYFGPGTRLTVT.

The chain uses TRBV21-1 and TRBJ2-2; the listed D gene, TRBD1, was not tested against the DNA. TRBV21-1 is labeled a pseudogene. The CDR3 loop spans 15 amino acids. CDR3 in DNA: TGTGCCAGCAAAGACAGGGGTCGCGGGACCGGGGAGCTGTTTTTT. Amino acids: CASKDRGRGTGELFF.

The chain's CDR3 is CASSVLHRENTEAFF. The CDR3 DNA is TGTGCCAGCAGCGTACTACACAGGGAAAACACTGAAGCTTTCTTT. The chain joins TRBV9 to TRBJ1-1, with a tentative D call TRBD1 (6 bases). CDR3 length: 15 residues. The V gene lost 1 base and the J gene lost 2 bases, with 12 bases spanning the gap. From germline, CDR1 is SGDLS and CDR2 YYNGEE.

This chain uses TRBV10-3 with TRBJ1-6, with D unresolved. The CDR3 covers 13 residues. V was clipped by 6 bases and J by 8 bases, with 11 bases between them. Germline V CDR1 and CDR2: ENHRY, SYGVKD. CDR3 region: CAISGQADSPLHF. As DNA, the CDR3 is TGTGCCATCAGCGGCCAGGCCGATTCACCCCTCCACTTT.

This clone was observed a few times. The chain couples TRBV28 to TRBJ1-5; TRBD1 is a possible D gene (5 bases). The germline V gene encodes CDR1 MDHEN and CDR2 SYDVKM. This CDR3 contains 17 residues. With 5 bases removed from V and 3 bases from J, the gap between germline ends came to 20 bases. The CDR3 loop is CASSGALEYSHNQPQHF. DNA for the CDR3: TGTGCCAGCAGTGGGGCACTCGAATATAGCCACAATCAGCCCCAGCATTTT.

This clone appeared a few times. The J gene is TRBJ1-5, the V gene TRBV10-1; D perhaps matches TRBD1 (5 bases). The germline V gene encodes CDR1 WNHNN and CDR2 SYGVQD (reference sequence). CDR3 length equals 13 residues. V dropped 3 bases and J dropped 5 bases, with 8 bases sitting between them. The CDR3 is CASSESGDQPQHF. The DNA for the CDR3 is TGCGCCAGCAGTGAATCGGGGGATCAGCCCCAGCATTTT.

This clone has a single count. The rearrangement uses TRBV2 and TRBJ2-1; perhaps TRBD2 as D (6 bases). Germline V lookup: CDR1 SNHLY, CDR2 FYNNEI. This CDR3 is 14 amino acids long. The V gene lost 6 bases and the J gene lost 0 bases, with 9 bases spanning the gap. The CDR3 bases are TGTGCCAGCAGCCCCGGGAGCTCCTACAATGAGCAGTTCTTC. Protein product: CASSPGSSYNEQFF.